The 14 T cell receptor beta chains below all came from one sample that was sequenced in a study of CD8 T cells in Susac syndrome. RNA totalling roughly 0.5 to 1 ug underwent reverse transcription with random hexamers. TCRdb recomputed calls from the immunoSEQ multiplex PCR reads with MiXCR, one row per CDR3 protein. The profile shows roughly 150,000 distinct CDR3 sequences, approximately 94% of them singletons. The material sequenced was CD4+ T cells from PBMCs. Every receptor here comes from a human donor with Susac syndrome.

This chain connects TRBV20-1 to TRBJ2-5; 10 bases agree with TRBD2. The CDR3 is made up of 16 amino acids. Trimming cost V 2 bases and J 1 base; bases outside gene matches: 7. The V gene's germline CDR1 is DFQATT and CDR2 SNEGSKA (reference sequence). In DNA, the CDR3 is TGCAGTGCTAGATCCTGGACTAGCGGCATCCAAGAGACCCAGTACTTC. Translated: CSARSWTSGIQETQYF.

The CDR3 spells CASSPVGDSGLAWFF. The CDR3 DNA follows: TGTGCCAGCAGCCCTGTGGGGGATAGCGGGCTAGCATGGTTCTTC. The rearrangement links TRBV7-2 to TRBJ2-1; 7 positions match TRBD2. Germline V gene data show CDR1 as SGHTA and CDR2 as FQGNSA. The junction had 19 bases not matched to a gene; V was cut back by 5 bases and J by 15 bases. The CDR3 sequence is 15 residues long.

This clonotype has more than one count but fewer than ten. The V and J genes are TRBV12-3 or TRBV12-4 and TRBJ2-3, with unresolved D. This CDR3 has 11 residues. V lost 3 bases, J lost 5 bases, and 3 bases lay in between. The CDR3 here is CASSLEDTQYF. CDR3 nucleotides: TGTGCCAGCAGTTTGGAAGATACGCAGTATTTT.

This clonotype was counted between two and nine times. The CDR3 sequence is CASSYSRSQETQYF. The DNA for the CDR3 is TGTGCCAGCAGTTACTCGCGTTCTCAGGAAACCCAGTACTTC. The rearrangement uses TRBV6-5 and TRBJ2-5; D uncertain. Per the germline V gene, CDR1 is MNHEY and CDR2 is SVGAGI. The V end was cut by 0 bases, the J end by 8 bases, with 13 bases between. This CDR3 has 14 amino acids.

The chain recombines TRBV28 with TRBJ1-5; D unclear. Germline lookup yields CDR1 MDHEN and CDR2 SYDVKM. V lost 10 bases, J lost 3 bases, and 13 bases lay in between. The CDR3 length is 13 residues. CDR3 protein: CATWTSANQPQHF. CDR3 bases: TGTGCCACCTGGACGTCGGCCAATCAGCCCCAGCATTTT. Drawing the rest from reference TRBV28 and TRBJ1-5, the complete variable domain is DVKVTQSSRYLVKRTGEKVFLECVQDMDHENMFWYRQDPGLGLRLIYFSYDVKMKEKGDIPEGYSVSREKKERFSLILESASTNQTSMYLCATWTSANQPQHFGDGTRLSIL.

The chain links TRBV29-1 to TRBJ1-4; D is unclear. The CDR3 sequence is 12 residues long. Germline CDR1 and CDR2: SQVTM and ANQGSEA. The CDR3 loop is CGAVGINEKLFF. Written as DNA, the CDR3 is TGCGGAGCTGTGGGGATTAATGAAAAACTGTTTTTT.

This sequence joins TRBV29-1 and TRBJ2-3; perhaps D is TRBD1 or TRBD2 (5 bases each). Germline-derived CDR1 and CDR2 are SQVTM and ANQGSEA. Between the trimmed V and J ends, which lost 4 bases and 2 bases, there was a span of 10 bases. The length of the CDR3 is 13 residues. The CDR3 nucleotides read TGCAGCGTTGGAGGGGTACACACAGATACGCAGTATTTT. This codes for CSVGGVHTDTQYF.

The V gene is TRBV20-1, the J gene TRBJ1-2; D is undetermined. V was cut by 1 base and J by 8 bases, with 14 bases left in between. There are 13 residues in the CDR3. CDR1 and CDR2 from the germline V gene are DFQATT and SNEGSKA (reference sequence). CDR3: CSARGTIDEGYTF. Here the CDR3 DNA reads TGCAGTGCTAGAGGGACGATAGATGAGGGCTACACCTTC.

In its sample, this clonotype was seen once. This rearrangement joins TRBV14 to TRBJ1-1; D is uncertain. The germline CDR1 and CDR2 sequences are SGHDN and FVKESK. The CDR3 runs to 13 residues. V lost 4 bases and J lost 1, with 7 bases in between. Here the CDR3 reads CASSLSWNTEAFF. In DNA, the CDR3 is TGTGCCAGCAGCCTGTCGTGGAACACTGAAGCTTTCTTT.

V and J are TRBV27 and TRBJ1-5; D gene ambiguous. Germline CDR1 is MNHEY and CDR2 is SMNVEV (reference sequence). V was cut by 5 bases and J by 4 bases, with 6 bases left in between. CDR3 length equals 12 residues. The CDR3 nucleotides read TGTGCCAGCAGTGAATATAATCAGCCCCAGCATTTT. It yields the protein CASSEYNQPQHF.

The chain carries TRBV15 and TRBJ2-5, with TRBD1 as a possible D gene (5 bases). The ends were cut back, 4 bases at V and 4 bases at J, with 22 bases in the middle. Germline values: CDR1 LNHNV, CDR2 YYDKDF (reference sequence). There are 17 residues in the CDR3. The CDR3 here is CATSTSAGDSLRETQYF. The CDR3 DNA reads TGTGCCACCAGCACCTCCGCAGGAGACAGCCTTCGAGAGACCCAGTACTTC.

CDR3 sequence: CASSLRTPDTQYF. CDR3 in DNA: TGTGCCAGCAGCTTACGGACACCCGATACGCAGTATTTT. V and J are TRBV7-9 and TRBJ2-3; tentatively, D is TRBD1 (5 bases). The CDR3 runs to 13 residues. V lost 2 bases to trimming and J lost 6 bases, with 9 bases between them. Germline V gene sequence: CDR1 SEHNR, CDR2 FQNEAQ (reference sequence). The whole variable domain, remainder taken from reference TRBV7-9 and TRBJ2-3, is DTGVSQNPRHKITKRGQNVTFRCDPISEHNRLYWYRQTLGQGPEFLTYFQNEAQLEKSRLLSDRFSAERPKGSFSTLEIQRTEQGDSAMYLCASSLRTPDTQYFGPGTRLTVL.

The gene calls are TRBV4-1 and TRBJ2-1; 14 bases align to TRBD2. The germline gives CDR1 MGHRA, CDR2 YSYEKL. V dropped 1 base and J dropped 10; count of bases not matched to a gene: 9. The CDR3 is made up of 17 amino acids. CDR3 sequence reads: CASSQVYGTSGGGEQFF. The DNA for the CDR3 is TGCGCCAGCAGCCAAGTTTACGGGACTAGCGGGGGTGGGGAGCAGTTCTTC.

The V call is TRBV6-6, the J call TRBJ2-7, with 11 bases lining up with TRBD2. CDR3 length: 16 amino acids. Germline CDR1 is MNHNY and CDR2 is SVGAGI (reference sequence). J gave up 2 bases and V 0 bases, and 3 bases lay outside the gene matches. CDR3 coding DNA: TGTGCCAGCAGTTACTCCTTGACTAGCGGGACCTACGAGCAGTACTTC. Its protein product is CASSYSLTSGTYEQYF.